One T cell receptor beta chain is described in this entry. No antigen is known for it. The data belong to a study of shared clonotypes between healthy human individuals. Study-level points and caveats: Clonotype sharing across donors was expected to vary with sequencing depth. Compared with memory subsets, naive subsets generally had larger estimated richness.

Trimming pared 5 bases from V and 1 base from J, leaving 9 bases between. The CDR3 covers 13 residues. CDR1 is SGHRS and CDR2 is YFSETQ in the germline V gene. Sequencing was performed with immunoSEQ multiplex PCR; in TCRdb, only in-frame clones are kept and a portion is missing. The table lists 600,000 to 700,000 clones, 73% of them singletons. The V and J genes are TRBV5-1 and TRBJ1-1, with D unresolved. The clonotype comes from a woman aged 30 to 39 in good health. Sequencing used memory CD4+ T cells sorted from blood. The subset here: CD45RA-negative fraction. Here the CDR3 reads CASSDTENTEAFF. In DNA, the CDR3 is TGCGCCAGCAGTGATACAGAGAACACTGAAGCTTTCTTT.